This T cell receptor beta chain stems from a study of shared clonotypes between healthy human individuals. Study conclusions and caveats: Expectations were that clonotype sharing among donors would be affected by sequencing depth.

The germline gives CDR1 ENHRY, CDR2 SYGVKD. This CDR3 is 14 amino acids long. J gave up 4 bases and V 4 bases, and 2 bases lay outside the gene matches. Every contributor of samples was a Caucasian grown-up residing in Nashville, Tennessee. CD4+ cell separation produced CD45RA+ naive and CD45RA-negative memory subsets. A word on this clone: The antigen is unknown.

On sorted subsets, replicate PCRs used approximately 190 ng DNA, or 31,000 or so T cell genomes. Libraries were prepared by immunoSEQ multiplex PCR; TCRdb keeps only in-frame clonotypes and omits some of them. The sample has 1.5 million to 1.9 million clones, 95% to 99% seen once. The source material was naive CD4+ T cells sorted from blood. This sample's subset: CD45RA+ positively selected. The origin of this receptor is a man aged 25-40 years in good health. The chain links TRBV10-3 to TRBJ2-2; 8 nucleotides match TRBD2. The CDR3 reads CAISVAGSTGELFF. CDR3 DNA: TGTGCCATCAGTGTAGCGGGATCCACCGGGGAGCTGTTTTTT.